The next 9 T cell receptor beta chains were all read from a single sample in a study of Ad26.COV2.S vaccination and SARS-CoV-2 variants. The treatment: around 19 received Ad26.COV2.S at low or high dose, single or two shots; several received placebo; per-sample allocation not given. Samples were taken on day 63 after the first vaccine or placebo injection. Produced via immunoSEQ multiplex PCR; TCRdb's table is partial and in-frame only. The data hold 350,000 to 500,000 clones, with less than 95% observed a single time. The specimen comprised peripheral blood, sampled in a trial of Ad26.COV2.S vaccine versus placebo. All receptors come from a person aged 18-60 years who received the Ad26.COV2.S COVID-19 vaccine or a placebo.

V gene TRBV7-3 combines with J gene TRBJ2-2, with 14 bases identical to TRBD2. This CDR3 comprises 21 residues. J was trimmed by 1 base and V by 2 bases; bases with no gene match: 12. Germline assignment: CDR1 SGHTA and CDR2 FQGTGA. Here the CDR3 reads CASSLGGWGLAGVGNTGELFF. CDR3 DNA: TGTGCCAGCAGCTTAGGAGGGTGGGGACTAGCGGGAGTCGGGAACACCGGGGAGCTGTTTTTT.

The genes are TRBV27 and TRBJ2-1; TRBD2 is a possible D gene (6 bases). V was cut by 2 bases and J by 5 bases, with 19 bases left in between. Germline V gene sequence: CDR1 MNHEY, CDR2 SMNVEV (reference sequence). The CDR3 consists of 17 residues. The CDR3 DNA reads as TGTGCCAGCAGTTTAACCCATAGCGGAGGCAGAAACAATGAGCAGTTCTTC. This gives the protein CASSLTHSGGRNNEQFF.

V gene TRBV28 combines with J gene TRBJ2-5; D is undetermined. V lost 0 bases, J lost 3 bases, and 5 bases lay in between. The CDR3 length is 13 residues. Germline lookup yields CDR1 MDHEN and CDR2 SYDVKM. The CDR3 loop reads CASSLWRKETQYF. The CDR3 coding sequence is TGTGCCAGCAGTTTATGGCGGAAAGAGACCCAGTACTTC.

The genes are TRBV27 and TRBJ2-1; no firm D call. This CDR3 has 15 amino acids. From germline, CDR1 is MNHEY and CDR2 SMNVEV (reference sequence). V was pared by 2 bases and J by 0 bases, with 8 bases between. CDR3 sequence (DNA): TGTGCCAGCAGTTTAATTGACGGCTCCTACAATGAGCAGTTCTTC. Protein sequence: CASSLIDGSYNEQFF.

The chain links TRBV30 to TRBJ1-2, with TRBD1 identical over 7 bases. Trimming removed 0 bases from V and 1 base from J; junction bases left unmatched: 2. The CDR3 totals 14 residues. Germline CDR1 GTSNPN, CDR2 SVGIG (reference sequence). In nucleotides, the CDR3 is TGTGCCTGGAGTGTGCAGGGGGTTAACTATGGCTACACCTTC. It codes for CAWSVQGVNYGYTF. The whole variable domain, filled in from reference TRBV30 and TRBJ1-2, reads SQTIHQWPATLVQPVGSPLSLECTVEGTSNPNLYWYRQAAGRGLQLLFYSVGIGQISSEVPQNLSASRPQDRQFILSSKKLLLSDSGFYLCAWSVQGVNYGYTFGSGTRLTVV.

V gene TRBV12-3 or TRBV12-4 combines with J gene TRBJ2-7, with 7 bases matching TRBD2. The CDR3 runs 13 residues. With 4 bases clipped from V and 0 bases from J, the junction kept 0 bases outside the gene matches. The CDR3 sequence is CASSWGGSYEQYF. In DNA, the CDR3 is TGTGCCAGCAGTTGGGGGGGCTCCTACGAGCAGTACTTC.

This clone has a handful of counts. This sample also contains other DNA sequences that code for the same CDR3. The chain combines TRBV30 with TRBJ2-7; D remains unclear. V lost 0 bases, J lost 4 bases, and 7 bases lay in between. Germline assignment: CDR1 GTSNPN and CDR2 SVGIG (reference sequence). CDR3 size: 12 residues. DNA of the CDR3: TGTGCCTGGAGTGTACTGGGATACGAGCAGTACTTC. Translating gives CAWSVLGYEQYF.

V gene TRBV5-6 combines with J gene TRBJ1-6, with a weak D call TRBD1 (5 bases). V was clipped by 6 bases and J by 7 bases, with 17 bases between them. Per the germline V gene, CDR1 is SGHDT and CDR2 is YYEEEE. The CDR3 consists of 15 residues. The CDR3 is CASTQDISNNSPLHF. CDR3 sequence (DNA): TGTGCCAGCACCCAGGACATTTCCAACAATTCACCCCTCCACTTT.

This clone was seen a single time. The chain couples TRBV9 to TRBJ2-1, with 11 positions matching TRBD2. After removal of 4 bases from V and 6 bases from J, the junction contained 6 bases not matched to a gene. The length of the CDR3 is 15 residues. Per the germline V gene, CDR1 is SGDLS and CDR2 is YYNGEE. For the CDR3, the DNA is TGTGCCAGCAGCCCCTCCGGGACTAGCGGCAATGAGCAGTTCTTC. Translation gives CASSPSGTSGNEQFF.